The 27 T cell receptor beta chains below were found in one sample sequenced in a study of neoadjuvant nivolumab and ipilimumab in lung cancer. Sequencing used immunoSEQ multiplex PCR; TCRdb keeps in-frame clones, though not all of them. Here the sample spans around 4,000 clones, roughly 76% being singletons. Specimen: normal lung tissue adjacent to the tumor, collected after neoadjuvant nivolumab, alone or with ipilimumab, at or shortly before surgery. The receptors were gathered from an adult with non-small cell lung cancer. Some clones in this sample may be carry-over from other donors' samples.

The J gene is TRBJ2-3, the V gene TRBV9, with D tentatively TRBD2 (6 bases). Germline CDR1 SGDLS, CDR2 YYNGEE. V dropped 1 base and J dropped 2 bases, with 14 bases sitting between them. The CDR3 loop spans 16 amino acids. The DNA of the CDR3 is TGTGCCAGCAGCGTACTAGCGACCACCTCCACAGATACGCAGTATTTT. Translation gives CASSVLATTSTDTQYF.

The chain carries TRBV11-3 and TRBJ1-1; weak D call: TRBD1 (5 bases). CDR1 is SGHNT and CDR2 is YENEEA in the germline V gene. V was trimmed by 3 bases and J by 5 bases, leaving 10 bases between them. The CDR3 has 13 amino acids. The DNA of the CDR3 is TGTGCCAGCAGCTTCCCAGGGACGACTGAAGCTTTCTTT. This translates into CASSFPGTTEAFF.

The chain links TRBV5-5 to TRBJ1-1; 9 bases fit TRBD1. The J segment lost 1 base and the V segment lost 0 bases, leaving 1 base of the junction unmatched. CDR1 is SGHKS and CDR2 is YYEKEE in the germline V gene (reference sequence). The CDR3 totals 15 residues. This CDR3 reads CASSLAGQGNTEAFF. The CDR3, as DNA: TGTGCCAGCAGCTTGGCGGGACAGGGGAACACTGAAGCTTTCTTT.

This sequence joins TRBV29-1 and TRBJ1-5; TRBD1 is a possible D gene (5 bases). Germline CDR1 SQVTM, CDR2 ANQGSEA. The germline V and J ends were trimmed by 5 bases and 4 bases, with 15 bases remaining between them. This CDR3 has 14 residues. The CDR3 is CSVQTDVGNQPQHF. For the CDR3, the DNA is TGCAGCGTTCAGACAGACGTGGGAAATCAGCCCCAGCATTTT.

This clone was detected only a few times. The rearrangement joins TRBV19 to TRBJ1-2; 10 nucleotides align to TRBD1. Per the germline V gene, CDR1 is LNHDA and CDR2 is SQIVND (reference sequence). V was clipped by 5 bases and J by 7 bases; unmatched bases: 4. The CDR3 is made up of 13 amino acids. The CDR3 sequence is CASSPGQGFGYTF. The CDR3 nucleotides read TGTGCCAGTAGTCCGGGACAGGGGTTTGGCTACACCTTC.

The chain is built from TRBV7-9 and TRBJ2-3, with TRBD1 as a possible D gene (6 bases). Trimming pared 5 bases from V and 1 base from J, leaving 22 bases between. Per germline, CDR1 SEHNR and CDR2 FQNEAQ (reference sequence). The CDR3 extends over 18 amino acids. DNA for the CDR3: TGTGCCAGCAGCCTCCTAAGGTTAGGCAGGGGCGGCACAGATACGCAGTATTTT. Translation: CASSLLRLGRGGTDTQYF.

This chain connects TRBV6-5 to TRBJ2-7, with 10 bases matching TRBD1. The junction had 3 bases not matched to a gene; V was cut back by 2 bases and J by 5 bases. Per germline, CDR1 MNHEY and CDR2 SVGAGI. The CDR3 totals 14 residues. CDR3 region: CASSYGTGAHEQYF. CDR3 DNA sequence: TGTGCCAGCAGTTACGGGACAGGGGCCCACGAGCAGTACTTC.

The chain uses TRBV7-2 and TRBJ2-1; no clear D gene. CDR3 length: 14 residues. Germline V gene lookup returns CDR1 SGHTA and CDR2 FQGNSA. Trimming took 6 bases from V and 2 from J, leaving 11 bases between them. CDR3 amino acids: CASRPPSPYNEQFF. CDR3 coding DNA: TGTGCCAGCAGACCCCCCTCTCCCTACAATGAGCAGTTCTTC.

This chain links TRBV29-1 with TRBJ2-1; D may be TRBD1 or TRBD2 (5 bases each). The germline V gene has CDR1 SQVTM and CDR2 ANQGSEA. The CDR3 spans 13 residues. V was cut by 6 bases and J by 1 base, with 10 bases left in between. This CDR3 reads CSVVGGSYNEQFF. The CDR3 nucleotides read TGCAGCGTCGTTGGGGGTTCCTACAATGAGCAGTTCTTC.

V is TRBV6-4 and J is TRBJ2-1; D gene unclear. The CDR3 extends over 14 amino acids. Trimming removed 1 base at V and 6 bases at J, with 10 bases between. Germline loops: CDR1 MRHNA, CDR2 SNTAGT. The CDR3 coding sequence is TGTGCCAGCAGTGACTGGCCGTTCGGCAATGAGCAGTTCTTC. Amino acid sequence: CASSDWPFGNEQFF.

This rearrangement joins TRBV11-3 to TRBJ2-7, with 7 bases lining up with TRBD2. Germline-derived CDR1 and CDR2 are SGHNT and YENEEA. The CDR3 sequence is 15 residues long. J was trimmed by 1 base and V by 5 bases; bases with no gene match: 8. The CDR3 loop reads CASSPLGGGSYEQYF. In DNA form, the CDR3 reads TGTGCCAGCAGCCCCCTTGGGGGAGGGTCCTACGAGCAGTACTTC.

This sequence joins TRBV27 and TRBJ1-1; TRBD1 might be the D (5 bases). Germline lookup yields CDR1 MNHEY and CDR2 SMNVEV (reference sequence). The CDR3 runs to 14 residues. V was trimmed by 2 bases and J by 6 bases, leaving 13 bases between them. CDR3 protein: CASSLRGSGAEAFF. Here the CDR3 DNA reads TGTGCCAGCAGTTTACGGGGGTCCGGGGCTGAAGCTTTCTTT.

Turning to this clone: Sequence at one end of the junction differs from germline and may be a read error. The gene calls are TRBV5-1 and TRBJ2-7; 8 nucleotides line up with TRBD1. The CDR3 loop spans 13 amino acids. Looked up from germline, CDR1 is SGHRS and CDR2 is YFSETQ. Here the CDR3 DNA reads TGCGCCAGCAGGTTGGCAGGGGGCTCCGAGCAGTACTTC. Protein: CASRLAGGSEQYF. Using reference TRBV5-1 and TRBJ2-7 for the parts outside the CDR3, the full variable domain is KAGVTQTPRYLIKTRGQQVTLSCSPISGHRSVSWYQQTPGQGLQFLFEYFSETQRNKGNFPGRFSGRQFSNSRSEMNVSTLELGDSALYLCASRLAGGSEQYFGPGTRLTVT.

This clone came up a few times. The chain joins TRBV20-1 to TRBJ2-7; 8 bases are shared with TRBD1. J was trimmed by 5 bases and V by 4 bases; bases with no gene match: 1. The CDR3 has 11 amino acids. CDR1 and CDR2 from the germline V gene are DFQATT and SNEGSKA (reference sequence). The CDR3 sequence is CSAMTGDEQYF. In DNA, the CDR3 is TGCAGTGCTATGACAGGGGACGAGCAGTACTTC.

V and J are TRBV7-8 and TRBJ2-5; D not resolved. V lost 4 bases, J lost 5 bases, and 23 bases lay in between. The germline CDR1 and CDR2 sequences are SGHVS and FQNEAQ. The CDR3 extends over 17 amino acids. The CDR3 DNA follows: TGTGCCAGCAGCTCGCTCCCGGGTCGGCCCCGGGTGGAGACCCAGTACTTC. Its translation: CASSSLPGRPRVETQYF.

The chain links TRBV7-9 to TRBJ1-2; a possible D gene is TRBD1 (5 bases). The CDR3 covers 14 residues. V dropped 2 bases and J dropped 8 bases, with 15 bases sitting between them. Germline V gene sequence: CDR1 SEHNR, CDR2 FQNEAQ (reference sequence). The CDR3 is CASSLQGPLDGYTF. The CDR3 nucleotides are TGTGCCAGCAGCTTACAGGGACCCTTGGACGGCTACACCTTC.

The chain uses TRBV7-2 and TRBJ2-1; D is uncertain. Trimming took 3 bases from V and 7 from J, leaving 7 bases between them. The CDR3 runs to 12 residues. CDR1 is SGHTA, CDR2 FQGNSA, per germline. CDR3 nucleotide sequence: TGTGCCAGCAGCTTTACCATAAATGAGCAGTTCTTC. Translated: CASSFTINEQFF.

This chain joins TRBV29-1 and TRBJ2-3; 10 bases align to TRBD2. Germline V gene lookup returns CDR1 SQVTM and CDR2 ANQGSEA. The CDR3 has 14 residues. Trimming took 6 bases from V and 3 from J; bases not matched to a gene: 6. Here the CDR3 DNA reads TGCAGCGTGGATCCTAGCGGGAGAACAGATACGCAGTATTTT. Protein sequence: CSVDPSGRTDTQYF.

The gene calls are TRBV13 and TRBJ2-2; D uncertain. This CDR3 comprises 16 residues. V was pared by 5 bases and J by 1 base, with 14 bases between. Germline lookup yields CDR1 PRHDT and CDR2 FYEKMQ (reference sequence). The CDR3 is CASSQGSNVNTGELFF. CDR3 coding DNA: TGTGCCAGCAGCCAAGGGTCCAACGTGAACACCGGGGAGCTGTTTTTT. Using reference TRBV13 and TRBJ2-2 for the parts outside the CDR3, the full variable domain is AAGVIQSPRHLIKEKRETATLKCYPIPRHDTVYWYQQGPGQDPQFLISFYEKMQSDKGSIPDRFSAQQFSDYHSELNMSSLELGDSALYFCASSQGSNVNTGELFFGEGSRLTVL.

Written as DNA, the CDR3 is TGTGCCAGCAGCCCGACAGGGGGTGAAAAACTGTTTTTT. The encoded protein is CASSPTGGEKLFF. This chain joins TRBV6-4 and TRBJ1-4; 9 bases line up with TRBD1. Germline V gene data show CDR1 as MRHNA and CDR2 as SNTAGT. The CDR3 loop spans 13 amino acids. Trimming at V came to 6 bases and at J to 7 bases, leaving 3 bases not matched to a gene.

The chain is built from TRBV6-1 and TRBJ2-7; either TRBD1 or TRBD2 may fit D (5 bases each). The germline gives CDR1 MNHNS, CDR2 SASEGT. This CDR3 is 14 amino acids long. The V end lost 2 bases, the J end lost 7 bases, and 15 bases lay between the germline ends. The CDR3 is CASSEMSGAGEQYF. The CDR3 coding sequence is TGTGCCAGCAGTGAAATGTCTGGGGCGGGTGAGCAGTACTTC.

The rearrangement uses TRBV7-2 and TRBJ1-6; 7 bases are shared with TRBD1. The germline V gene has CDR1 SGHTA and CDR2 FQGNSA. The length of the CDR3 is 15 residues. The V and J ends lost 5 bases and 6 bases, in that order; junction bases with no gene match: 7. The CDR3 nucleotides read TGTGCCAGCAGCAATTCAGGGGGGCGTAATTCACCCCTCCACTTT. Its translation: CASSNSGGRNSPLHF.

CDR3 in amino acids: CASSPGTVNQPQHF. DNA of the CDR3: TGCGCCAGCAGCCCCGGGACAGTTAATCAGCCCCAGCATTTT. The V and J genes are TRBV5-1 and TRBJ1-5, with 7 bases fitting TRBD1. The CDR3 sequence is 14 residues long. J was trimmed by 4 bases and V by 4 bases; bases with no gene match: 5. The V gene's germline CDR1 is SGHRS and CDR2 YFSETQ.

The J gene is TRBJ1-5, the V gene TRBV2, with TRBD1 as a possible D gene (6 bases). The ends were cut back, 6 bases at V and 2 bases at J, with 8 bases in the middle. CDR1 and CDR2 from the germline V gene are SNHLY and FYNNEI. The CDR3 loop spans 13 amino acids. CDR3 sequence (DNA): TGTGCCAGCAGGTACAGGGGCAATCAGCCCCAGCATTTT. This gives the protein CASRYRGNQPQHF.

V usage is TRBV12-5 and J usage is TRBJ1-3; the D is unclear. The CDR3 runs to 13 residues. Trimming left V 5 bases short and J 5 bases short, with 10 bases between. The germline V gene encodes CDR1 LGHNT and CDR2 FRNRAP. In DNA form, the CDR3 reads TGTGCTAGTGGTCACGGACGGCGAAACACCATATATTTT. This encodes CASGHGRRNTIYF.

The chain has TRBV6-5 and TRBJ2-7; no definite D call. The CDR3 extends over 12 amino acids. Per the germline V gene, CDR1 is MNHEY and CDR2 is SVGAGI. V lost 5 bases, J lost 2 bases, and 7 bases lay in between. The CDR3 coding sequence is TGTGCCAGCAGTGCCGGTCCCTACGAGCAGTACTTC. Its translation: CASSAGPYEQYF.

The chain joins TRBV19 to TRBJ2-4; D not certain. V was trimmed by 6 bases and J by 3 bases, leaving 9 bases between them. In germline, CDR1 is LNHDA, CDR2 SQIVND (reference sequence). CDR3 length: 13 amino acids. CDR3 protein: CASRAGSKNIQYF. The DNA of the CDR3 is TGTGCCAGTAGGGCAGGTAGCAAAAACATTCAGTACTTC. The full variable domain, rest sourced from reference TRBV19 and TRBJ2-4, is DGGITQSPKYLFRKEGQNVTLSCEQNLNHDAMYWYRQDPGQGLRLIYYSQIVNDFQKGDIAEGYSVSREKKESFPLTVTSAQKNPTAFYLCASRAGSKNIQYFGAGTRLSVL.